The clone carrying this TCR beta chain occurred a few times. These data come from a study of blood T cell repertoires in COVID-19. Study-wide context: Italy, Spain and the United States were the sources of the convalescent and acute COVID-19 samples.

Germline V gives CDR1 MNHEY, CDR2 SVGAGI. The CDR3 is 15 residues long. V was shortened by 6 bases and J by 8 bases, with 20 bases between the two germline ends. In the authors' methods: Using reference gene primer amplification, nucleated cell counts were estimated. The data were produced by immunoSEQ multiplex PCR, yet TCRdb's version contains in-frame clones alone and is incomplete. Clonal size and the V and J genes are those of that table, whereas D and trimming came from the DNA. The data contain 30,000 to 40,000 clones, 80% to 90% of them seen just once; the ten biggest clones take up about 6%.

This clonotype was obtained from a woman of 80 years or more with active or convalescent COVID-19. The chain employs TRBV6-5 and TRBJ2-1, with D perhaps TRBD1 (6 bases). The sample comprised peripheral blood. The CDR3 reads CASRPIRGSRDEQFF. The CDR3 DNA sequence: TGTGCCAGCAGACCAATCAGGGGTTCTCGTGATGAGCAGTTCTTC.